The 22 T cell receptor beta chains below were found in one sample sequenced in a study of cytomegalovirus exposure and HLA in healthy donors. The PCR contained 60 Vbeta and 13 Jbeta primers. Measured with immunoSEQ multiplex PCR; TCRdb has only the in-frame clones, and not every one. The data contain 100,000 to 150,000 clones, about two thirds of them singletons. The sequencing sample was made of PBMCs. The source is a man aged 55-75 years in good health and CMV-seropositive.

The rearrangement uses TRBV5-4 and TRBJ1-4; 8 bases line up with TRBD1. The CDR3 loop spans 14 amino acids. Germline V CDR1 and CDR2: SGHNT, YYREEE (reference sequence). V lost 3 bases, J lost 3 bases, and 1 base stayed unmatched. The CDR3 reads CASSSQGANEKLFF. The CDR3 DNA is TGTGCCAGCAGCTCACAGGGGGCTAATGAAAAACTGTTTTTT.

The rearrangement uses TRBV2 and TRBJ2-7; D perhaps matches TRBD2 (6 bases). CDR1 is SNHLY, CDR2 FYNNEI, per germline. Trimming shortened V by 6 bases and J by 5 bases, and 11 bases separated the two germline ends. The CDR3 loop spans 12 amino acids. The CDR3 loop is CASRDQRDEQYF. DNA for the CDR3: TGTGCCAGCAGGGACCAGCGGGACGAGCAGTACTTC.

This chain connects TRBV6-4 to TRBJ2-1; 7 positions match TRBD1. Germline trimming cut 0 bases from V and 6 bases from J; bases unmatched to any gene: 8. Germline CDR1 reads MRHNA; CDR2 reads SNTAGT. The CDR3 is 16 residues long. CDR3 sequence: CASSDSTDRVANEQFF. The CDR3, as DNA: TGTGCCAGCAGTGACTCGACCGACAGGGTCGCCAATGAGCAGTTCTTC.

This chain connects TRBV28 to TRBJ1-5; TRBD1 agrees at 7 bases. Germline values: CDR1 MDHEN, CDR2 SYDVKM. The V segment lost 5 bases and the J segment 2 bases; nucleotides outside the gene matches: 6. The CDR3 runs to 15 residues. DNA of the CDR3: TGTGCCAGCAGTGTACACACAGGGGGCAATCAGCCCCAGCATTTT. Protein product: CASSVHTGGNQPQHF.

This CDR3 reads CASTRDSYQPQHF. CDR3 DNA sequence: TGTGCCAGCACCCGGGACAGCTATCAGCCCCAGCATTTT. The V call is TRBV6-1, the J call TRBJ1-5, with 7 bases fitting TRBD1. The V and J ends lost 7 bases and 5 bases, in that order; junction bases with no gene match: 5. Germline CDR1 reads MNHNS; CDR2 reads SASEGT. The CDR3 length is 13 residues.

This chain uses TRBV19 with TRBJ1-2; maybe TRBD1 (5 bases). CDR1 LNHDA and CDR2 SQIVND come from the germline V gene (reference sequence). V lost 1 base to trimming and J lost 5 bases, with 14 bases between them. This CDR3 has 15 amino acids. Written as DNA, the CDR3 is TGTGCCAGTAGTATAGCAAGGGGCGCACATTATGGCTACACCTTC. Encoded protein: CASSIARGAHYGYTF.

As DNA, the CDR3 is TGTGCCAGCAGCACAGGGGCTGGAAACACCATATATTTT. Protein: CASSTGAGNTIYF. The chain links TRBV28 to TRBJ1-3, with 7 positions matching TRBD1. V was clipped by 6 bases and J by 2 bases; unmatched bases: 1. CDR1 is MDHEN and CDR2 is SYDVKM in the germline V gene. The CDR3 is made up of 13 amino acids. The full variable domain, completed using reference TRBV28 and TRBJ1-3, is DVKVTQSSRYLVKRTGEKVFLECVQDMDHENMFWYRQDPGLGLRLIYFSYDVKMKEKGDIPEGYSVSREKKERFSLILESASTNQTSMYLCASSTGAGNTIYFGEGSWLTVV.

The chain uses TRBV7-7 and TRBJ2-6; D may be TRBD2 (5 bases). In germline, CDR1 is SSHAT, CDR2 FNYEAQ (reference sequence). This CDR3 has 13 residues. The CDR3 DNA reads TGTGCTATCGGGGATTCTGGGGCCAACGTCCTGACTTTC. Amino acids: CAIGDSGANVLTF. The full variable domain, with the rest looked up from reference TRBV7-7 and TRBJ2-6, is GAGVSQSPRYKVTKRGQDVTLRCDPISSHATLYWYQQALGQGPEFLTYFNYEAQPDKSGLPSDRFSAERPEGSISTLTIQRTEQRDSAMYRCAIGDSGANVLTFGAGSRLTVL.

This rearrangement joins TRBV20-1 to TRBJ2-3; D remains ambiguous. V lost 6 bases and J lost 6, with 10 bases in between. The germline gives CDR1 DFQATT, CDR2 SNEGSKA (reference sequence). The CDR3 extends over 11 amino acids. The CDR3 reads CSARNGDTQYF. For the CDR3, the DNA is TGCAGTGCGAGGAACGGGGATACGCAGTATTTT.

The J gene is TRBJ2-3, the V gene TRBV9; TRBD2 agrees at 11 bases. J gave up 2 bases and V 2 bases, and 4 bases lay outside the gene matches. CDR3 length equals 16 residues. Germline V gene data show CDR1 as SGDLS and CDR2 as YYNGEE. DNA of the CDR3: TGTGCCAGCAGCGTCGGGACTAGCGGTTACACAGATACGCAGTATTTT. This encodes CASSVGTSGYTDTQYF.

The chain has TRBV18 and TRBJ1-5, with 8 bases identical to TRBD1. This CDR3 is built from 14 residues. The junction had 4 bases not matched to a gene; V was cut back by 3 bases and J by 6 bases. Germline CDR1 reads KGHSH; CDR2 reads LQKENI. This CDR3 is CASSPGQDGQPQHF. CDR3 in DNA: TGTGCCAGCTCACCGGGACAGGACGGTCAGCCCCAGCATTTT.

The V gene is TRBV18, the J gene TRBJ1-5; no definite D call. The CDR3 spans 14 residues. V shed 3 bases and J shed 7 bases, with 13 bases lying between them. Germline values: CDR1 KGHSH, CDR2 LQKENI. CDR3 in DNA: TGTGCCAGCTCACCGACGGCAGGTGGGCAGCCCCAGCATTTT. Its protein product is CASSPTAGGQPQHF.

The CDR3 DNA sequence: TGTGCCAGCTCACCACCCCTAGGGAACACTGAAGCTTTCTTT. As protein: CASSPPLGNTEAFF. The chain employs TRBV18 and TRBJ1-1; D is undetermined. Germline lookup yields CDR1 KGHSH and CDR2 LQKENI. This CDR3 has 14 amino acids. The V end was cut by 0 bases, the J end by 1 base, with 6 bases between.

This clone was seen once. CDR3 residues: CASSDARGSSGYTF. In DNA, the CDR3 is TGTGCCAGCAGTGATGCCAGGGGAAGCTCTGGCTACACCTTC. V usage is TRBV2 and J usage is TRBJ1-2; D is possibly TRBD1 (6 bases). The V gene lost 3 bases and the J gene lost 7 bases, with 15 bases spanning the gap. The CDR3 is 14 residues long. The germline V gene encodes CDR1 SNHLY and CDR2 FYNNEI. Using reference TRBV2 and TRBJ1-2 for the parts outside the CDR3, the full variable domain is EPEVTQTPSHQVTQMGQEVILRCVPISNHLYFYWYRQILGQKVEFLVSFYNNEISEKSEIFDDQFSVERPDGSNFTLKIRSTKLEDSAMYFCASSDARGSSGYTFGSGTRLTVV.

The chain employs TRBV27 and TRBJ1-5; 9 nucleotides match TRBD1. V was pared by 8 bases and J by 7 bases, with 3 bases of the junction left unmatched. Germline V CDR1 and CDR2: MNHEY, SMNVEV (reference sequence). This CDR3 has 12 residues. For the CDR3, the DNA is TGTGCCAGCGGGACAGGGCGGCAGCCCCAGCATTTT. The encoded protein is CASGTGRQPQHF.

The chain couples TRBV18 to TRBJ1-3, with D tentatively TRBD1 (6 bases). The CDR3 has 14 residues. Germline CDR1 is KGHSH and CDR2 is LQKENI. The V end was cut by 6 bases, the J end by 4 bases, with 13 bases between. The CDR3 sequence is CASSPRDTGNTIYF. The CDR3 nucleotides read TGTGCCAGCTCCCCCCGGGACACCGGAAACACCATATATTTT.

The chain employs TRBV7-2 and TRBJ2-2; TRBD2 might be the D (5 bases). The CDR3 runs to 15 residues. Germline assignment: CDR1 SGHTA and CDR2 FQGNSA. Trimming removed 3 bases from V and 4 bases from J, with 12 bases in between. CDR3 protein: CASSFDTSSTGELFF. The CDR3, as DNA: TGTGCCAGCAGCTTCGATACTAGTTCCACCGGGGAGCTGTTTTTT. Full variable domain (outside the CDR3, taken from reference TRBV7-2 and TRBJ2-2): GAGVSQSPSNKVTEKGKDVELRCDPISGHTALYWYRQSLGQGLEFLIYFQGNSAPDKSGLPSDRFSAERTGGSVSTLTIQRTQQEDSAVYLCASSFDTSSTGELFFGEGSRLTVL.

The CDR3 protein is CASSFRQGSTDTQYF. Written as DNA, the CDR3 is TGTGCCAGCAGCTTTCGACAGGGGAGCACAGATACGCAGTATTTT. The rearrangement uses TRBV7-8 and TRBJ2-3; 8 bases align to TRBD1. This CDR3 comprises 15 residues. Germline CDR1 and CDR2: SGHVS and FQNEAQ. The junction had 2 bases not matched to a gene; V was cut back by 3 bases and J by 0 bases.

This clone appeared a single time. The rearrangement links TRBV7-9 to TRBJ1-1; unclear D gene. Trimming removed 2 bases from V and 6 bases from J, with 7 bases in between. This CDR3 has 12 residues. Per the germline V gene, CDR1 is SEHNR and CDR2 is FQNEAQ (reference sequence). This CDR3 reads CASSLKSSEAFF. The CDR3 region has the DNA TGTGCCAGCAGCTTAAAGAGCTCTGAAGCTTTCTTT.

This chain joins TRBV4-1 and TRBJ2-5; 9 bases match TRBD2. The end of the DNA fits TRBJ2-7 better, so the J call may be wrong. Germline CDR1 is MGHRA and CDR2 is YSYEKL. The CDR3 contains 19 residues. The CDR3 region is CASSQRWAVGSGGSYEQYF. The CDR3 bases are TGCGCCAGCAGCCAAAGGTGGGCGGTTGGTAGCGGGGGCTCCTACGAGCAGTACTTC.

This chain links TRBV19 with TRBJ1-1; 8 nucleotides align to TRBD1. V gave up 3 bases and J gave up 1 base; unmatched junction bases: 7. The length of the CDR3 is 16 residues. Germline CDR1 reads LNHDA; CDR2 reads SQIVND (reference sequence). CDR3 nucleotides: TGTGCCAGTAGTATCCTTTTGGGACAGGCGAACACTGAAGCTTTCTTT. Its translation: CASSILLGQANTEAFF.

V gene TRBV7-3 combines with J gene TRBJ2-2; 7 positions match TRBD1. The germline CDR1 and CDR2 sequences are SGHTA and FQGTGA. The CDR3 runs 13 residues. The V gene end was trimmed by 5 bases and the J gene end by 8 bases; junction bases not matched to a gene: 5. Here the CDR3 reads CASSLSQGGELFF. The CDR3 DNA reads TGTGCCAGCAGCCTATCACAGGGGGGGGAGCTGTTTTTT.